The clone carrying this T cell receptor (beta chain) was observed once. The data were obtained in a study of long-term antiretroviral therapy in people with HIV. The run of the v3.0 immunoSEQ assay was at survey level. TCRdb's copy holds only in-frame clones and misses some; the assay was immunoSEQ multiplex PCR. Of roughly 30,000 clones listed, about 87% are singletons. This clonotype was obtained from a man between 50 and 59 years old with HIV. The sequencing used unsorted PBMCs, collected 3.2 years before starting antiretroviral therapy.

CDR3: CASSPLLGAFF. The DNA of the CDR3 is TGTGCCAGCAGTCCCCTCTTAGGCGCTTTCTTT. The genes are TRBV28 and TRBJ1-1, with D hard to call. The CDR3 runs 11 residues. Germline CDR1 reads MDHEN; CDR2 reads SYDVKM. The V end lost 5 bases, the J end lost 11 bases, and 12 bases lay between the germline ends.